The TCR beta chain described here comes from a study of OX40 agonist ivuxolimab in advanced cancers. Across the study: Participants averaged approximately 61 years of age (range roughly 23 to 80) and were around 83% male. The study's findings and limits: Among some nonresponders, normalized T-cell clonal expansion was also low.

CDR3 length: 18 amino acids. Germline V gives CDR1 MGHRA, CDR2 YSYEKL. J lost 4 bases, V lost 3 bases, and 7 bases had no gene match. Using immunoSEQ multiplex PCR, the repertoire was profiled, and TCRdb retains in-frame clones only, with some absent. The sample shows 8,000 to 10,000 clones, more than 80% of them seen only once. Points on this clone: Its target is not known.

V and J are TRBV4-1 and TRBJ2-6, with 12 bases aligning to TRBD1. The receptor was derived from an adult with an advanced solid tumor such as melanoma, head and neck, liver or kidney cancer. The sequencing here drew on CD4+ or CD8+ T cells sorted from blood, taken in a trial of the OX40 agonist ivuxolimab. The CDR3 protein is CASSQGGQGARGANVLTF. DNA of the CDR3: TGCGCCAGCAGCCAGGGGGGACAGGGGGCGCGAGGGGCCAACGTCCTGACTTTC.